The source of this T cell receptor beta chain is a study of cytomegalovirus exposure and HLA in healthy donors. On this clone itself: Its matching antigen is unknown.

The V end was cut by 0 bases, the J end by 4 bases, with 13 bases between. The CDR3 covers 16 residues. General study points: Relative to the approximately 660-donor mean, N-insertions were reportedly fewer in an Asian-associated ancestry cluster in a later analysis.

The PCR employed 60 Vbeta primers together with 13 Jbeta primers. The protocol was immunoSEQ multiplex PCR, while the TCRdb copy is restricted to in-frame clones and leaves out a portion. The sample holds under 140,000 clones, approximately 86% seen once. Sequenced: PBMCs. The receptor comes from a man aged 35-49 years in good health and CMV-seronegative. The chain has TRBV23-1 and TRBJ1-5; D is unresolved. TRBV23-1 is marked as an open reading frame, function uncertain. The CDR3 bases are TGCGCCAGCAGTCAATCGGAGGGTCCGACTAATCAGCCCCAGCATTTT. Translated, it gives CASSQSEGPTNQPQHF.